The present T cell receptor beta chain was sequenced within a study of T cell responses to AZD1222 COVID-19 vaccine. General study points: Baseline seropositivity characterized only six AZD1222 recipients. Spike was spanned by vaccine-associated CD4 TCRs, with dominance at 160-218 and 743-854.

This CDR3 contains 14 residues. Germline assignment: CDR1 GTSNPN and CDR2 SVGIG (reference sequence). The V gene end was trimmed by 2 bases and the J gene end by 2 bases; junction bases not matched to a gene: 4. On this clone: The target antigen is unknown.

The table came from immunoSEQ multiplex PCR; TCRdb's copy has only in-frame clones and leaves some out. The sample lists about 140,000 clones; over 75% were seen once. The source is an adult in good health. Sequenced material: peripheral blood, taken on day 0 of AZD1222 vaccination. This rearrangement joins TRBV30 to TRBJ1-2; 8 bases align to TRBD1. The CDR3 DNA follows: TGTGCCTGGAGTTTTCACAGGGGGAACTATGGCTACACCTTC. Encoded protein: CAWSFHRGNYGYTF.